The 3 T cell receptor beta chains in this list originate from one sample, sequenced in a study of T-cell reconstitution after alpha-beta-depleted transplantation in children. The TCRbeta library was prepared with unique molecular identifiers. Each CDR3 protein gets one entry after TCRdb re-called the PCR reads with MiXCR. Of approximately 980,000 distinct CDR3 sequences in the sample, about 26% were seen once. The material sequenced was PBMCs, mostly from graft donor cells, taken 360 days after TCRalphabeta/CD19-depleted stem cell transplant. The receptors come from a boy under three years old who had a stem cell transplant for SCID, so the T cells may come from the graft donor.

The rearrangement uses TRBV7-3 and TRBJ2-3; 8 nucleotides agree with TRBD1. The CDR3 contains 15 residues. The V segment lost 1 base and the J segment 1 base; nucleotides outside the gene matches: 1. Germline CDR1 is SGHTA and CDR2 is FQGTGA. Here the CDR3 reads CASSLRGQGTDTQYF. As DNA, the CDR3 is TGTGCCAGCAGCTTAAGGGGACAGGGCACAGATACGCAGTATTTT.

J is TRBJ1-4 and V is TRBV5-1; D ambiguous. Trimming pared 0 bases from V and 6 bases from J, leaving 9 bases between. The CDR3 totals 14 residues. Germline CDR1 reads SGHRS; CDR2 reads YFSETQ. The CDR3 sequence is CASSLVPADEKLFF. CDR3 DNA: TGCGCCAGCAGCTTGGTCCCGGCCGATGAAAAACTGTTTTTT.

The chain is built from TRBV12-3 or TRBV12-4 and TRBJ2-3; weak D call: TRBD1 (6 bases). V was cut by 5 bases and J by 2 bases, with 11 bases left in between. The CDR3 is made up of 14 amino acids. CDR3 coding DNA: TGTGCCAGCAGTGCCGGACAGACCACAGATACGCAGTATTTT. Translation: CASSAGQTTDTQYF.